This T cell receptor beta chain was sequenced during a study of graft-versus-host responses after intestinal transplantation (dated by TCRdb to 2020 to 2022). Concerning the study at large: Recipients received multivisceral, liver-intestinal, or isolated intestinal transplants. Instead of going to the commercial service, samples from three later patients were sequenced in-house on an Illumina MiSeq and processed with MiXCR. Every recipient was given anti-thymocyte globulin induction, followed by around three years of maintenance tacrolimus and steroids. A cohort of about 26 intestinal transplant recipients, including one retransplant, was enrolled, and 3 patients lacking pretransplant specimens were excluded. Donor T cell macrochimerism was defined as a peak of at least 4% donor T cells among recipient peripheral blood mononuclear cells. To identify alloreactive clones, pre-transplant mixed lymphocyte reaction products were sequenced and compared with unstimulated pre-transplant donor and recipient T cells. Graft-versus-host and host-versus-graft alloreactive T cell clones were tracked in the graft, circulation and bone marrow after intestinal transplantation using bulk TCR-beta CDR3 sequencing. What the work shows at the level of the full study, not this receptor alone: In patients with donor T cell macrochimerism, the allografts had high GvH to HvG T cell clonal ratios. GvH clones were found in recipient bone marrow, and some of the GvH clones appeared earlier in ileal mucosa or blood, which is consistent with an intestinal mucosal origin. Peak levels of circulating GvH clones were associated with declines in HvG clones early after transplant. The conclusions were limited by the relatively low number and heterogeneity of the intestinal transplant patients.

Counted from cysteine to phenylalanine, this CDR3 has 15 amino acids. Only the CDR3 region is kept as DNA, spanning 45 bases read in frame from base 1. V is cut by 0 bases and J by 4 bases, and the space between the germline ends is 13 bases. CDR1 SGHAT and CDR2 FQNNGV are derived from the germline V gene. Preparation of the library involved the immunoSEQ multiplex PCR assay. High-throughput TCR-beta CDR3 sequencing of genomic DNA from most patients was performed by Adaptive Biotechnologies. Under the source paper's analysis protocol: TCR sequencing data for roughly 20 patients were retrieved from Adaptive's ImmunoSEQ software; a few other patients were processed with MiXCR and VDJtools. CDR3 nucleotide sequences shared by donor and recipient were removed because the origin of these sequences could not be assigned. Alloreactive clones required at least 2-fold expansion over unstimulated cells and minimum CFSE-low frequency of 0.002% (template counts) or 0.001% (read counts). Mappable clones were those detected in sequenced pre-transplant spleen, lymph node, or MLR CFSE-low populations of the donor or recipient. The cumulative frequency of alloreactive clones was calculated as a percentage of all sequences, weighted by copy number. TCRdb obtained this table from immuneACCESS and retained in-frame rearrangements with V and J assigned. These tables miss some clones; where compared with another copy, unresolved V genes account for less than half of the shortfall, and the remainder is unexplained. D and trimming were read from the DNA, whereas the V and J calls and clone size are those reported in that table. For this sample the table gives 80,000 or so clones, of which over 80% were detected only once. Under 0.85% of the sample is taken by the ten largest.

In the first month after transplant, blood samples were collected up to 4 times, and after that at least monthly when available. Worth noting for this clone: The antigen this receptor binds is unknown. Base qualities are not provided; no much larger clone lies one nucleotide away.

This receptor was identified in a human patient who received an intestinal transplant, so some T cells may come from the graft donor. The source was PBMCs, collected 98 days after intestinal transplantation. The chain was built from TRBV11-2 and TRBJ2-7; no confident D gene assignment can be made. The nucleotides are TGTGCCAGCAGCTTAGATTATCCCTCGCATTACGAGCAGTACTTC. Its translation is CASSLDYPSHYEQYF.